This T cell receptor beta chain was captured in a study of CD4+ T cells in melanoma. Study-wide results and caveats: Neoantigen-specific CD4+ T cells in melanoma reportedly had diverse differentiation states. A reported correlation linked neoantigen-specific CD4+ T cells to CD8+, macrophage and B cell function.

This clone came up a few times. Its specificity is not known. TCRdb's copy holds only in-frame clones and misses some; the assay was immunoSEQ multiplex PCR. The data contain approximately 20,000 clones, roughly four fifths of them singletons. The sample was cells from a culture (not recorded whether cultured in vitro). The TCR originated in a human donor with melanoma.

The chain's CDR3 is CASSLAGRTGELFF. The CDR3 DNA reads TGTGCCAGCAGCTTGGCAGGGCGCACCGGGGAGCTGTTTTTT. The chain employs TRBV7-2 and TRBJ2-2; tentative D call: TRBD1 (5 bases). The V gene's germline CDR1 is SGHTA and CDR2 FQGNSA. The CDR3 runs 14 residues. The V end lost 3 bases, the J end lost 4 bases, and 9 bases lay between the germline ends.